This T cell receptor (beta chain) appears in the sequencing data of a study of cytomegalovirus exposure and HLA in healthy donors. In the study overall: A data release that came early held roughly 90 million unique TCRs from HLA-typed donors.

In the case of this clone: The antigen remains unidentified.

The CDR3 extends over 14 amino acids. The V end lost 5 bases, the J end lost 7 bases, and 12 bases lay between the germline ends. Looked up from germline, CDR1 is SNHLY and CDR2 is FYNNEI. Study findings and constraints: As a later analysis revealed, the rate of TCR association differed by HLA locus, with DRB1 most and HLA-C fewest.

In the PCR, 60 Vbeta and 13 Jbeta primers were used. Profiled with immunoSEQ multiplex PCR; TCRdb holds only in-frame clones, not every one. Of more than 90,000 clones in the sample, around four fifths were seen once. The receptor was derived from a man in his forties in good health and CMV-seronegative. The source material was PBMCs. V usage is TRBV2 and J usage is TRBJ1-6; D is possibly TRBD1 (6 bases). The CDR3 sequence: CASSSTGSNSPLHF. For the CDR3, the DNA is TGTGCCAGCAGTTCAACAGGGTCCAATTCACCCCTCCACTTT. The whole variable domain, filled in from reference TRBV2 and TRBJ1-6, reads EPEVTQTPSHQVTQMGQEVILRCVPISNHLYFYWYRQILGQKVEFLVSFYNNEISEKSEIFDDQFSVERPDGSNFTLKIRSTKLEDSAMYFCASSSTGSNSPLHFGNGTRLTVT.